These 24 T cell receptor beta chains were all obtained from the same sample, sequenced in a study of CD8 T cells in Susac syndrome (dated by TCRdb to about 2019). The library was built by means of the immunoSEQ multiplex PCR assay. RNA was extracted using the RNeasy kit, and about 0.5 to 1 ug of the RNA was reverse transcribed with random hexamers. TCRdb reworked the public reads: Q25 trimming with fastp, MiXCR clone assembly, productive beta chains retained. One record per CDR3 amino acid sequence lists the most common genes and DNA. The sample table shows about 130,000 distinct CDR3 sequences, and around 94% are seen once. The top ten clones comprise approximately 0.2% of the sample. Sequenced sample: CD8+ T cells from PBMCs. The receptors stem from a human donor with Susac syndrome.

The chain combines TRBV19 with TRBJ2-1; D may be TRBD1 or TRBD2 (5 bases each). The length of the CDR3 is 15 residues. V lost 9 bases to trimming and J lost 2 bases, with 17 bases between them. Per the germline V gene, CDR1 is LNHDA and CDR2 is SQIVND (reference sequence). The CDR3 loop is CASHRRDGAYNEQFF. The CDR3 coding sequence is TGTGCCAGCCACCGCCGGGACGGAGCCTACAATGAGCAGTTCTTC.

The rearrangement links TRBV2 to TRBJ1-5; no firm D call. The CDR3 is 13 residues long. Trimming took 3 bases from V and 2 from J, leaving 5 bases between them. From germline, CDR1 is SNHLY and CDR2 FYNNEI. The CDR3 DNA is TGTGCCAGCAGTGACCCACGCAATCAGCCCCAGCATTTT. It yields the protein CASSDPRNQPQHF.

This CDR3 is CASSGQGQNTEAFF. For the CDR3, the DNA is TGTGCCAGCAGCGGCCAGGGACAGAACACTGAAGCTTTCTTT. The chain carries TRBV13 and TRBJ1-1, with a tentative D call TRBD1 (6 bases). Germline CDR1 is PRHDT and CDR2 is FYEKMQ (reference sequence). There are 14 residues in the CDR3. The ends were cut back, 5 bases at V and 1 base at J, with 11 bases in the middle. The variable domain in full, with the rest retrieved from reference TRBV13 and TRBJ1-1, is AAGVIQSPRHLIKEKRETATLKCYPIPRHDTVYWYQQGPGQDPQFLISFYEKMQSDKGSIPDRFSAQQFSDYHSELNMSSLELGDSALYFCASSGQGQNTEAFFGQGTRLTVV.

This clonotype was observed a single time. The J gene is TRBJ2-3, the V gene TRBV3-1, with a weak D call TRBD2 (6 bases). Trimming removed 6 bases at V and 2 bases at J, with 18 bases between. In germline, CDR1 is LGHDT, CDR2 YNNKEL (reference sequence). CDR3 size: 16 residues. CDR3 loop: CASSPNLAEDTDTQYF. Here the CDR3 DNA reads TGTGCCAGCAGTCCTAACTTAGCGGAAGACACAGATACGCAGTATTTT.

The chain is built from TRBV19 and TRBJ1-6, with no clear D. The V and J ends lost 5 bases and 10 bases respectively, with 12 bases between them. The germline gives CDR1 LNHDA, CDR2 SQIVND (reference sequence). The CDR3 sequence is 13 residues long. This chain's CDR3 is CASSPLGSSPLHF. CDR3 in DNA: TGTGCCAGTAGTCCATTGGGATCGTCACCCCTCCACTTT.

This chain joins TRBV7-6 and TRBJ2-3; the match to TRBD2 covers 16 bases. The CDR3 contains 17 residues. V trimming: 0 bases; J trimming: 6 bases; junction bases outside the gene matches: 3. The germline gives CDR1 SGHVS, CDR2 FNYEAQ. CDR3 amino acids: CASSLATGLAGGDTQYF. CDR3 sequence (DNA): TGTGCCAGCAGCTTAGCGACGGGACTAGCGGGAGGGGATACGCAGTATTTT.

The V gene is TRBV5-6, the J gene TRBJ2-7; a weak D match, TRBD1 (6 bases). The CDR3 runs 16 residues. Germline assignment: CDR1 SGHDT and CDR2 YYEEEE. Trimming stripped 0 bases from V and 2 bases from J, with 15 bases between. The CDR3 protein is CASSLGSGTRTYEQYF. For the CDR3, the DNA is TGTGCCAGCAGCTTGGGGTCCGGGACACGGACCTACGAGCAGTACTTC.

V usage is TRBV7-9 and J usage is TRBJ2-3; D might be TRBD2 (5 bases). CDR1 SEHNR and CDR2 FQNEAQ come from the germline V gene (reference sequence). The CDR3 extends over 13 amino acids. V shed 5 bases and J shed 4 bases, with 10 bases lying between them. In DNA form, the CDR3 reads TGTGCCAGCAGCCCCGAAGCGGCAGATACGCAGTATTTT. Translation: CASSPEAADTQYF.

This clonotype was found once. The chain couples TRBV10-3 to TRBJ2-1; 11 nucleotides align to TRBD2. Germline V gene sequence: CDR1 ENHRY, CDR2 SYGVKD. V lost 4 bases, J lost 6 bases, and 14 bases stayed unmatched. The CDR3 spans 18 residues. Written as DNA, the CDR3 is TGTGCCATCAGTGGCGACCCAGAGACTAGCGGGACCCTCAATGAGCAGTTCTTC. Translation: CAISGDPETSGTLNEQFF.

The CDR3 DNA follows: TGTGCCAGCAGCCAGTATGGGTGGTGGGGGGGAGAGCAGTTCTTC. Residues: CASSQYGWWGGEQFF. The V gene is TRBV11-2, the J gene TRBJ2-1; 7 bases fit TRBD2. The CDR3 length is 15 residues. Germline CDR1 SGHAT, CDR2 FQNNGV. V trimming: 5 bases; J trimming: 10 bases; junction bases outside the gene matches: 14.

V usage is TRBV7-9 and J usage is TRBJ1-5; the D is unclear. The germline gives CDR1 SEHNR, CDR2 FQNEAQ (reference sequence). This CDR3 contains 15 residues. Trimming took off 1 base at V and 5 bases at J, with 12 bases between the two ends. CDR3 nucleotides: TGTGCCAGCAGCTTAGGGGAAAATGACGATCAGCCCCAGCATTTT. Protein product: CASSLGENDDQPQHF.

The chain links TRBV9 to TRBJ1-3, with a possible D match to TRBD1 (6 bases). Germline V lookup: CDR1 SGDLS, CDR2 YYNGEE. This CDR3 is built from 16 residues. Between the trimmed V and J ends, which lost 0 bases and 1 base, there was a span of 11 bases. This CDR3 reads CASSVAGTTSGNTIYF. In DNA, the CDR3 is TGTGCCAGCAGCGTAGCAGGGACAACTTCTGGAAACACCATATATTTT.

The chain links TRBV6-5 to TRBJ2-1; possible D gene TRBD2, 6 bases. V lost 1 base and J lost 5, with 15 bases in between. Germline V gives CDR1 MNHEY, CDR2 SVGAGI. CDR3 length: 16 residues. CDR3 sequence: CASSYLAGTENNEQFF. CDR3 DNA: TGTGCCAGCAGTTACTTGGCGGGAACAGAAAACAATGAGCAGTTCTTC.

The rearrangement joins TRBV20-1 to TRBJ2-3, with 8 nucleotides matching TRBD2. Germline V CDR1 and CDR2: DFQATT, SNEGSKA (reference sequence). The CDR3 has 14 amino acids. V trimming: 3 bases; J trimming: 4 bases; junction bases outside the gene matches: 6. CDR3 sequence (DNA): TGCAGTGCTAGTAGAGCGGGAGCCGCAGATACGCAGTATTTT. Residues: CSASRAGAADTQYF.

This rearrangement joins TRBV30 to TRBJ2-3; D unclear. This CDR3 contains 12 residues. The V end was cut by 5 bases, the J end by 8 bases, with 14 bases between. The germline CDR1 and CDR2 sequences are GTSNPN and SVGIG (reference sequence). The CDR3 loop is CAWAPYFGTQYF. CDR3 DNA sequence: TGTGCCTGGGCCCCGTATTTCGGTACGCAGTATTTT. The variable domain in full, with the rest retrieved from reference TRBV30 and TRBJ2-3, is SQTIHQWPATLVQPVGSPLSLECTVEGTSNPNLYWYRQAAGRGLQLLFYSVGIGQISSEVPQNLSASRPQDRQFILSSKKLLLSDSGFYLCAWAPYFGTQYFGPGTRLTVL.

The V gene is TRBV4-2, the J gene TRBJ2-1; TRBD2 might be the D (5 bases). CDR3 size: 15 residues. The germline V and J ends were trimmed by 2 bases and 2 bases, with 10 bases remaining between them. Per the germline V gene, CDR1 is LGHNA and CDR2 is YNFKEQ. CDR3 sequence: CASSQPSPTYNEQFF. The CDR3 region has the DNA TGTGCCAGCAGCCAACCTAGCCCTACCTACAATGAGCAGTTCTTC.

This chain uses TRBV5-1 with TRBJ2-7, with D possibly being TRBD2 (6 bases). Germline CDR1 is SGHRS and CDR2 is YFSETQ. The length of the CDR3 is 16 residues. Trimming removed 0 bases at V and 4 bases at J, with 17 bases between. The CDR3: CASSLVPLGGGYEQYF. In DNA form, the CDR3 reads TGCGCCAGCAGCTTGGTTCCTCTTGGGGGAGGATACGAGCAGTACTTC.

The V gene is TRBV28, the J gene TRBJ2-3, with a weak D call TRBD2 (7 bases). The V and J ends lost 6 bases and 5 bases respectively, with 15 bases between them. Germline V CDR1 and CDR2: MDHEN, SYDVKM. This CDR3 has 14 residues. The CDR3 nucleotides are TGTGCCAGCAGCCTCGGGGGCGGGGGAGATACGCAGTATTTT. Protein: CASSLGGGGDTQYF.

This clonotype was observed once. DNA for the CDR3: TGTGCCTGGACCAAGACAGGCTACGAGCAGTACTTC. It specifies CAWTKTGYEQYF. The rearrangement uses TRBV30 and TRBJ2-7; tentative D call: TRBD1 (6 bases). The CDR3 sequence is 12 residues long. V was shortened by 4 bases and J by 3 bases, with 10 bases between the two germline ends. The V gene's germline CDR1 is GTSNPN and CDR2 SVGIG (reference sequence).

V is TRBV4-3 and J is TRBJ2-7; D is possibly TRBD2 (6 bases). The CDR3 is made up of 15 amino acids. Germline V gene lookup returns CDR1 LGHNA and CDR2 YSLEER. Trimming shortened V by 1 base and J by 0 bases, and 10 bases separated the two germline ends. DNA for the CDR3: TGCGCCAGCAGCCAAGGGACTACCCACTCCTACGAGCAGTACTTC. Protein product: CASSQGTTHSYEQYF.

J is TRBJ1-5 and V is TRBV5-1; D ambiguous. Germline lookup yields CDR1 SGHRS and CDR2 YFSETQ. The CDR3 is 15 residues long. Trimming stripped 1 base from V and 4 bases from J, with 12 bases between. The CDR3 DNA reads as TGCGCCAGCAGCTTGTTAGGGTTTGAAAATCAGCCCCAGCATTTT. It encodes CASSLLGFENQPQHF.

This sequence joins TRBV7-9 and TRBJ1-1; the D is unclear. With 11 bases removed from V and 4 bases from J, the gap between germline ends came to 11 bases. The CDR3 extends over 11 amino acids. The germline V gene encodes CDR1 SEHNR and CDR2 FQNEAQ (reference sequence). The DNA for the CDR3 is TGTGCCCTCAGGTGGGGCACTGAAGCTTTCTTT. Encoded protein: CALRWGTEAFF.

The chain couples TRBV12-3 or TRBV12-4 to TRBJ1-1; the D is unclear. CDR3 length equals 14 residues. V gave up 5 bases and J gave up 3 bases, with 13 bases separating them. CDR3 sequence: CASSPGGLDTEAFF. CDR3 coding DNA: TGTGCCAGCAGTCCCGGCGGACTGGACACTGAAGCTTTCTTT.

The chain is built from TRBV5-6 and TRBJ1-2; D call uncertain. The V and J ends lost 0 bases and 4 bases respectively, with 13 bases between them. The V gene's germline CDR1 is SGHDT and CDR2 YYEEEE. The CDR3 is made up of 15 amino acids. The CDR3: CASSLDGILGYGYTF. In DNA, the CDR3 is TGTGCCAGCAGCTTGGACGGAATTCTCGGCTATGGCTACACCTTC.